This is a list of T cell receptor beta chains from one sample in a study of blood T cell repertoires in COVID-19. Data came from immunoSEQ multiplex PCR; TCRdb stores just in-frame clones and leaves some out. The data contain 400,000 to 500,000 clones, over 75% of them seen just once; the ten biggest clones take up 1.4% to 1.5%. Source material: PBMCs or T cells enriched from blood (not recorded which). These receptors were taken from a woman aged 18-29 years who had been exposed to COVID-19. Each CDR3 is given with its conserved first and last residue. Each record gives: CDR3 protein, V gene, D gene, J gene. A D gene is named only where the DNA matches it firmly.

cdr3_aa: CSGRYTDTQYF
v_call: TRBV29-1
d_call: .
j_call: TRBJ2-3

cdr3_aa: CATVYLPEQYF
v_call: TRBV6-5
d_call: .
j_call: TRBJ2-7

cdr3_aa: CSAVLSGEQYF
v_call: TRBV20-1
d_call: .
j_call: TRBJ2-7

cdr3_aa: CASSGPRGENSNQPQHF
v_call: TRBV27
d_call: .
j_call: TRBJ1-5

cdr3_aa: CSVERSSYNEQFF
v_call: TRBV29-1
d_call: .
j_call: TRBJ2-1

cdr3_aa: CASSPDRNQPQHF
v_call: TRBV27
d_call: TRBD1
j_call: TRBJ1-5

cdr3_aa: CASDPQALSNQPQHF
v_call: TRBV19
d_call: .
j_call: TRBJ1-5

cdr3_aa: CASSPTSGQGNTIYF
v_call: TRBV18
d_call: TRBD1
j_call: TRBJ1-3

cdr3_aa: CASSVQGDTEAFF
v_call: TRBV7-9
d_call: .
j_call: TRBJ1-1

cdr3_aa: CASSVQGQGNTEAFF
v_call: TRBV27
d_call: TRBD1
j_call: TRBJ1-1

cdr3_aa: CASSQLPGVTEAFF
v_call: TRBV3-1/TRBV3-2
d_call: .
j_call: TRBJ1-1

cdr3_aa: CASSFWTALSGANVLTF
v_call: TRBV5-8
d_call: .
j_call: TRBJ2-6

cdr3_aa: CASSIYGQGVDYGYTF
v_call: TRBV19
d_call: TRBD1
j_call: TRBJ1-2

cdr3_aa: CASSSGTFIIAQHF
v_call: TRBV28
d_call: .
j_call: TRBJ1-5

cdr3_aa: CASSPPLGQGGEQYF
v_call: TRBV18
d_call: TRBD1
j_call: TRBJ2-7

cdr3_aa: CASSFQAETQYF
v_call: TRBV5-1
d_call: .
j_call: TRBJ2-5

cdr3_aa: CASTEGGGSAGELFF
v_call: TRBV7-9
d_call: TRBD2
j_call: TRBJ2-2

cdr3_aa: CASKTGGGSPLHF
v_call: TRBV28
d_call: TRBD1
j_call: TRBJ1-6

cdr3_aa: CSAYRTVSYTF
v_call: TRBV20-1
d_call: .
j_call: TRBJ1-2

cdr3_aa: CASSSYGGGEGDTQYF
v_call: TRBV11-3
d_call: .
j_call: TRBJ2-3

cdr3_aa: CASSIRQQGGDTEAFF
v_call: TRBV5-1
d_call: .
j_call: TRBJ1-1

cdr3_aa: CASSLGQGTYGYTF
v_call: TRBV11-2
d_call: TRBD1
j_call: TRBJ1-2

cdr3_aa: CASSQDWYRRDTEAFF
v_call: TRBV3-1/TRBV3-2
d_call: .
j_call: TRBJ1-1

cdr3_aa: CASSPLAVYEQYF
v_call: TRBV7-7
d_call: TRBD2
j_call: TRBJ2-7

cdr3_aa: CASSVGHLNTEAFF
v_call: TRBV7-2
d_call: .
j_call: TRBJ1-1

cdr3_aa: CASSQRIPDSRTYEQYF
v_call: TRBV3-1/TRBV3-2
d_call: .
j_call: TRBJ2-7

cdr3_aa: CASITATGILGGYTF
v_call: TRBV28
d_call: TRBD1
j_call: TRBJ1-2

cdr3_aa: CASRRGREGVYEQYF
v_call: TRBV27
d_call: TRBD2
j_call: TRBJ2-7

cdr3_aa: CSASVFDRAPGELFF
v_call: TRBV20-1
d_call: TRBD1
j_call: TRBJ2-2

cdr3_aa: CAIRTGPNTGELFF
v_call: TRBV15
d_call: TRBD1
j_call: TRBJ2-2

cdr3_aa: CASGTTGLAGAPATDTQYF
v_call: TRBV12-5
d_call: TRBD2
j_call: TRBJ2-3

cdr3_aa: CASSSHDQGPGNTIYF
v_call: TRBV5-5
d_call: .
j_call: TRBJ1-3

cdr3_aa: CASSAQTGNQPQHF
v_call: TRBV19
d_call: .
j_call: TRBJ1-5

cdr3_aa: CASSAFGVDTADTQYF
v_call: TRBV7-2
d_call: .
j_call: TRBJ2-3

cdr3_aa: CASSLGGGRNSPLHF
v_call: TRBV28
d_call: .
j_call: TRBJ1-6

cdr3_aa: CASSQGGGAYGYTF
v_call: TRBV14
d_call: TRBD1
j_call: TRBJ1-2

cdr3_aa: CASSSNRAQLNTEAFF
v_call: TRBV19
d_call: .
j_call: TRBJ1-1

cdr3_aa: CASSPTGQGVVYYGYTF
v_call: TRBV18
d_call: TRBD1
j_call: TRBJ1-2

cdr3_aa: CASSTSGTGYIYEQYF
v_call: TRBV7-6
d_call: TRBD1
j_call: TRBJ2-7

cdr3_aa: CSVDVFYEQYF
v_call: TRBV29-1
d_call: .
j_call: TRBJ2-7

cdr3_aa: CASRAQGFYGYTF
v_call: TRBV27
d_call: TRBD1
j_call: TRBJ1-2

cdr3_aa: CATSGITGDGGYTF
v_call: TRBV24-1
d_call: TRBD1
j_call: TRBJ1-2

cdr3_aa: CASRRGDLNQPQHF
v_call: TRBV12-1
d_call: .
j_call: TRBJ1-5

cdr3_aa: CASSHRGANYGYTF
v_call: TRBV12-1
d_call: .
j_call: TRBJ1-2

cdr3_aa: CATSITRDRGTNEKLFF
v_call: TRBV15
d_call: TRBD1
j_call: TRBJ1-4

cdr3_aa: CASSELASGRKNTGELFF
v_call: TRBV10-2
d_call: TRBD2
j_call: TRBJ2-2

cdr3_aa: CASSYSGRVHEQFF
v_call: TRBV6-5
d_call: TRBD2
j_call: TRBJ2-1

cdr3_aa: CASSEAGGQGAEKLFF
v_call: TRBV6-1
d_call: TRBD1
j_call: TRBJ1-4

cdr3_aa: CASGDSSYEQYF
v_call: TRBV5-1
d_call: TRBD1
j_call: TRBJ2-7

cdr3_aa: CASSRDRARNTIYF
v_call: TRBV18
d_call: TRBD1
j_call: TRBJ1-3

cdr3_aa: CASGTLAVSSYNEQFF
v_call: TRBV19
d_call: TRBD2
j_call: TRBJ2-1

cdr3_aa: CASSDGIAGGLNEQFF
v_call: TRBV6-4
d_call: TRBD2
j_call: TRBJ2-1